This TCR beta chain was captured by sequencing in a study of blood T cells in healthy people across ages. Peripheral blood was drawn, around 9.4 milliliters per donor. Regarding the study as a whole: Diversity of TCR beta per million T cells declined in a roughly linear way with age.

Deletions cut 6 bases from V and 0 bases from J, with 3 bases between. The CDR3 consists of 13 residues. From germline, CDR1 is MNHEY and CDR2 SVGAGI. To note about this clonotype: Its antigen is undetermined.

Together with a sample-barcoded 5' primer, a J-beta primer mix was included in a second PCR lasting 7 to 11 cycles. A template-switch adaptor that had 12 random nucleotides put a tag on each cDNA molecule. TCRdb analysed the 5' RACE reads with MiXCR anew, one entry per CDR3 protein. The sample contains roughly 1,500,000 distinct CDR3 sequences, 42% of which appear only once. The chain is built from TRBV6-5 and TRBJ1-6; D unresolved. The source material was blood. This TCR derives from a woman younger than 35 in good health. CDR3 nucleotide sequence: TGTGCCAGCAGGCTCTCCTATAATTCACCCCTCCACTTT. This encodes CASRLSYNSPLHF.